A single sample gave rise to the 18 T cell receptor beta chains below, sequenced in a study of T cell responses to AZD1222 COVID-19 vaccine. Sequenced by immunoSEQ multiplex PCR; TCRdb stores in-frame clones only, minus some. The top ten hold roughly 23% of the sample, which has approximately 80,000 clones, roughly 90% seen once. This sample comprised peripheral blood, obtained on day 0 of AZD1222 vaccination. These receptors all stem from an adult in good health.

The chain recombines TRBV19 with TRBJ2-3, with 7 positions matching TRBD1. The CDR3 has 15 residues. Germline V gives CDR1 LNHDA, CDR2 SQIVND (reference sequence). V dropped 1 base and J dropped 2; count of bases not matched to a gene: 3. The CDR3 region is CASSIGGTDTDTQYF. The CDR3 DNA reads as TGTGCCAGTAGTATAGGGGGGACAGACACAGATACGCAGTATTTT.

The chain couples TRBV12-3 or TRBV12-4 to TRBJ1-6; 7 nucleotides line up with TRBD1. V was pared by 6 bases and J by 9 bases, with 5 bases of the junction left unmatched. CDR3 size: 13 residues. The CDR3 loop is CASRTRQGSPLHF. CDR3 nucleotides: TGTGCCAGCAGAACTCGACAGGGTTCACCCCTCCACTTT.

The chain has TRBV28 and TRBJ2-7, with D possibly matching TRBD2 (7 bases). This CDR3 spans 14 amino acids. The V and J ends lost 3 bases and 1 base respectively, with 10 bases between them. Per the germline V gene, CDR1 is MDHEN and CDR2 is SYDVKM. CDR3 DNA: TGTGCCAGCAGTTTGCGGGGGCCGTCCTACGAGCAGTACTTC. Encoded protein: CASSLRGPSYEQYF.

The table lists this clone with a few counts. The chain recombines TRBV6-2 or TRBV6-3 with TRBJ2-1; 11 bases align to TRBD2. This CDR3 has 15 residues. Germline CDR1 MNHEY, CDR2 SVGEGT. Trimming at V came to 4 bases and at J to 8 bases, leaving 7 bases not matched to a gene. CDR3 sequence: CASSSTSGSGDEQFF. In nucleotides, the CDR3 is TGTGCCAGCAGTTCTACTAGCGGGAGTGGCGATGAGCAGTTCTTC.

In nucleotides, the CDR3 is TGTGCCAGCAGTTTAAGAACCGGGGATGAGCAGTTCTTC. This translates into CASSLRTGDEQFF. The chain carries TRBV12-3 or TRBV12-4 and TRBJ2-1; a possible D gene is TRBD2 (5 bases). CDR3 length: 13 amino acids. The V and J ends lost 2 bases and 8 bases respectively, with 10 bases between them.

The chain couples TRBV24-1 to TRBJ2-1, with TRBD1 matching 9 bases. J was trimmed by 5 bases and V by 4 bases; bases with no gene match: 8. Germline values: CDR1 KGHDR, CDR2 SFDVKD. This CDR3 comprises 16 residues. CDR3 bases: TGTGCCACCAGTGACGTCGGACAGGGGAGGGACAATGAGCAGTTCTTC. Amino acid sequence: CATSDVGQGRDNEQFF.

The chain has TRBV6-6 and TRBJ2-1; 11 bases line up with TRBD1. The V and J ends lost 4 bases and 5 bases, in that order; junction bases with no gene match: 4. The CDR3 spans 15 residues. The germline CDR1 and CDR2 sequences are MNHNY and SVGAGI (reference sequence). The CDR3 sequence is CASSWTGGENNEQFF. In nucleotides, the CDR3 is TGTGCCAGCAGTTGGACAGGGGGCGAAAACAATGAGCAGTTCTTC.

The chain links TRBV9 to TRBJ1-1; D remains ambiguous. Germline V gene lookup returns CDR1 SGDLS and CDR2 YYNGEE. The CDR3 sequence is 14 residues long. The germline V and J ends were trimmed by 0 bases and 6 bases, with 12 bases remaining between them. The chain's CDR3 is CASSVAGMGAEAFF. The CDR3 nucleotides are TGTGCCAGCAGCGTAGCAGGCATGGGAGCTGAAGCTTTCTTT.

The CDR3 region has the DNA TGTGCCAGCAGCCATGGCGAGCGAACCGGGACACACAAGCCGTATAGCAATCAGCCCCAGCATTTT. Translated: CASSHGERTGTHKPYSNQPQHF. The chain couples TRBV3-1 (or the pseudogene TRBV3-2) to TRBJ1-5; D may be TRBD1 (6 bases). Trimming cost V 3 bases and J 0 bases, with 30 bases left between them. This CDR3 contains 22 residues. Germline lookup yields CDR1 LGHDT and CDR2 YNNKEL (reference sequence).

The J gene is TRBJ2-7, the V gene TRBV10-3; 7 bases map to TRBD2. Germline V gene lookup returns CDR1 ENHRY and CDR2 SYGVKD. The CDR3 length is 13 residues. Trimming at V came to 10 bases and at J to 2 bases, leaving 8 bases not matched to a gene. The CDR3 sequence: CATDGGGPYEQYF. The CDR3 DNA follows: TGTGCCACAGACGGCGGGGGTCCCTACGAGCAGTACTTC.

This rearrangement joins TRBV7-2 to TRBJ1-1; no clear D. Trimming took 7 bases from V and 0 from J, leaving 9 bases between them. The CDR3 length is 13 residues. Germline V gene sequence: CDR1 SGHTA, CDR2 FQGNSA. The DNA for the CDR3 is TGTGCCAGCACCCGTATCTTGAACACTGAAGCTTTCTTT. Protein sequence: CASTRILNTEAFF.

The chain uses TRBV10-1 and TRBJ2-5; a possible D gene is TRBD2 (5 bases). V lost 2 bases, J lost 4 bases, and 11 bases lay in between. Germline CDR1 is WNHNN and CDR2 is SYGVQD (reference sequence). The CDR3 runs to 14 residues. The CDR3 nucleotides read TGCGCCAGCAGTGAGGCGGGCCGGGGAGAGACCCAGTACTTC. Protein sequence: CASSEAGRGETQYF.

The chain links TRBV7-2 to TRBJ2-3; D is uncertain. The CDR3 has 13 residues. Deletions cut 4 bases from V and 4 bases from J, with 9 bases between. Germline values: CDR1 SGHTA, CDR2 FQGNSA. The CDR3 protein is CASSSRGSDTQYF. CDR3 DNA: TGTGCCAGCAGCTCCCGTGGGTCAGATACGCAGTATTTT. The entire variable domain, with the rest obtained from reference TRBV7-2 and TRBJ2-3, is as follows: GAGVSQSPSNKVTEKGKDVELRCDPISGHTALYWYRQSLGQGLEFLIYFQGNSAPDKSGLPSDRFSAERTGGSVSTLTIQRTQQEDSAVYLCASSSRGSDTQYFGPGTRLTVL.

As to this clone: This same CDR3 is encoded by further DNA sequences in the sample. The chain combines TRBV7-9 with TRBJ1-6; D is uncertain. This CDR3 region has 12 residues. Trimming cost V 2 bases and J 7 bases, with 3 bases left between them. Germline lookup yields CDR1 SEHNR and CDR2 FQNEAQ (reference sequence). In DNA form, the CDR3 reads TGTGCCAGCAGCTTACCCAATTCACCCCTCCACTTT. It is translated as CASSLPNSPLHF.

V usage is TRBV5-1 and J usage is TRBJ1-2; D perhaps matches TRBD1 (6 bases). The CDR3 has 13 amino acids. V lost 3 bases and J lost 7, with 13 bases in between. Germline CDR1 reads SGHRS; CDR2 reads YFSETQ. CDR3 sequence reads: CASSSGAQLGYTF. CDR3 DNA: TGCGCCAGCAGCTCGGGGGCCCAACTTGGCTACACCTTC. Full variable domain (outside the CDR3, taken from reference TRBV5-1 and TRBJ1-2): KAGVTQTPRYLIKTRGQQVTLSCSPISGHRSVSWYQQTPGQGLQFLFEYFSETQRNKGNFPGRFSGRQFSNSRSEMNVSTLELGDSALYLCASSSGAQLGYTFGSGTRLTVV.

The rearrangement joins TRBV10-3 to TRBJ2-1; D is unclear. The CDR3 is 13 residues long. Trimming removed 0 bases from V and 13 bases from J, with 13 bases in between. Germline V gene lookup returns CDR1 ENHRY and CDR2 SYGVKD. Written as DNA, the CDR3 is TGTGCCATCAGTGAGTCCTCAACACCTTCACAGTTCTTC. As protein: CAISESSTPSQFF.

This clone was observed a few times. This specimen includes other DNA sequences encoding the same CDR3. V gene TRBV11-2 combines with J gene TRBJ1-2, with D hard to call. V shed 0 bases and J shed 7 bases, with 6 bases lying between them. Germline V lookup: CDR1 SGHAT, CDR2 FQNNGV. The CDR3 sequence is 12 residues long. CDR3 protein: CASSLDRVGYTF. The CDR3 coding sequence is TGTGCCAGCAGCTTAGATAGGGTTGGCTACACCTTC. Drawing the rest from reference TRBV11-2 and TRBJ1-2, the complete variable domain is EAGVAQSPRYKIIEKRQSVAFWCNPISGHATLYWYQQILGQGPKLLIQFQNNGVVDDSQLPKDRFSAERLKGVDSTLKIQPAKLEDSAVYLCASSLDRVGYTFGSGTRLTVV.

The chain links TRBV11-2 to TRBJ1-2; D unclear. The CDR3 length is 16 residues. The germline gives CDR1 SGHAT, CDR2 FQNNGV. Trimming removed 4 bases from V and 4 bases from J, with 19 bases in between. CDR3 in DNA: TGTGCCAGCAGCTCCCTAGGGCGGCAAAGTTTCTATGGCTACACCTTC. Encoded protein: CASSSLGRQSFYGYTF. Using reference TRBV11-2 and TRBJ1-2 for the parts outside the CDR3, the full variable domain is EAGVAQSPRYKIIEKRQSVAFWCNPISGHATLYWYQQILGQGPKLLIQFQNNGVVDDSQLPKDRFSAERLKGVDSTLKIQPAKLEDSAVYLCASSSLGRQSFYGYTFGSGTRLTVV.